The sequence of this T cell receptor (beta chain) was determined in a study of neoadjuvant anti-PD-1 for oral cavity cancer. For the study at large: Non-progressing patients received a fourth nivolumab dose near day 43, then surgery on days 50-56.

These oral cavity squamous cell carcinomas were HPV-negative and locally advanced. Repertoires were generated with immunoSEQ multiplex PCR, while TCRdb's copy carries only in-frame clones and drops some. The sample carries 30,000 to 35,000 clones, around nine tenths recorded once. This CDR3 comprises 15 residues. CDR1 and CDR2 (germline): SGHRS, YFSETQ. Losses at the gene ends were 4 bases for V and 0 bases for J; bases not matched to a gene: 4. This material consisted of PBMCs, taken before nivolumab (anti-PD-1) treatment. The TCR was taken from a person aged 40 to 85 with oral cavity squamous cell carcinoma. J is TRBJ1-1 and V is TRBV5-1; TRBD1 matches 9 bases. The CDR3 loop is CASSRDRGLNTEAFF. The CDR3 coding sequence is TGCGCCAGCAGCCGTGACAGGGGGTTGAACACTGAAGCTTTCTTT.